The 5 T cell receptor beta chains given below trace back to one sample, sequenced in a study of response to subunit inactivated influenza vaccine. TCRdb ran MiXCR on the RT-PCR reads and lists one entry per CDR3 protein. Here the sample spans around 850,000 distinct CDR3 sequences, about 18% being singletons. Here the sequenced sample was PBMCs from blood, taken more than 4 days after vaccination. All receptors come from a man aged 50 or older who received an inactivated influenza vaccine.

V is TRBV29-1 and J is TRBJ1-1, with a weak D call TRBD1 (5 bases). The V and J ends lost 6 bases and 4 bases respectively, with 21 bases between them. CDR1 and CDR2 (germline): SQVTM, ANQGSEA. CDR3 length equals 15 residues. DNA for the CDR3: TGCAGCGTCCATCGGGGTAGGGGACCCACCACTGAAGCTTTCTTT. Translated, it gives CSVHRGRGPTTEAFF.

In its sample, this clonotype was seen a few times. The chain joins TRBV5-4 to TRBJ2-3; D remains unclear. Germline V gene sequence: CDR1 SGHNT, CDR2 YYREEE (reference sequence). The CDR3 runs to 13 residues. Trimming stripped 0 bases from V and 6 bases from J, with 8 bases between. The CDR3 region has the DNA TGTGCCAGCAGCTTGGAAGGGTTTGATACGCAGTATTTT. Translated, it gives CASSLEGFDTQYF.

The table lists this clonotype with a few counts. This rearrangement joins TRBV20-1 to TRBJ1-5; D remains unclear. The length of the CDR3 is 15 residues. Germline V lookup: CDR1 DFQATT, CDR2 SNEGSKA (reference sequence). With 2 bases removed from V and 9 bases from J, the gap between germline ends came to 20 bases. The CDR3 protein is CSARFGPIVEGPQHF. DNA for the CDR3: TGCAGTGCTAGATTCGGACCGATAGTCGAGGGGCCCCAGCATTTT.

This clonotype was found a few times. This chain connects TRBV27 to TRBJ2-7, with D maybe TRBD2 (6 bases). Trimming left V 2 bases short and J 0 bases short, with 14 bases between. The germline gives CDR1 MNHEY, CDR2 SMNVEV (reference sequence). The CDR3 is made up of 16 amino acids. CDR3 sequence (DNA): TGTGCCAGCAGTTTACGATGGGGACTCCGCTCCTACGAGCAGTACTTC. Protein product: CASSLRWGLRSYEQYF.

This clonotype occurred many times. The chain employs TRBV20-1 and TRBJ2-3, with D uncertain. V was trimmed by 3 bases and J by 1 base, leaving 11 bases between them. CDR3 length: 14 amino acids. In germline, CDR1 is DFQATT, CDR2 SNEGSKA (reference sequence). Here the CDR3 DNA reads TGCAGTGCTAGTGGCAGAAGGGGCACAGATACGCAGTATTTT. It is translated as CSASGRRGTDTQYF.